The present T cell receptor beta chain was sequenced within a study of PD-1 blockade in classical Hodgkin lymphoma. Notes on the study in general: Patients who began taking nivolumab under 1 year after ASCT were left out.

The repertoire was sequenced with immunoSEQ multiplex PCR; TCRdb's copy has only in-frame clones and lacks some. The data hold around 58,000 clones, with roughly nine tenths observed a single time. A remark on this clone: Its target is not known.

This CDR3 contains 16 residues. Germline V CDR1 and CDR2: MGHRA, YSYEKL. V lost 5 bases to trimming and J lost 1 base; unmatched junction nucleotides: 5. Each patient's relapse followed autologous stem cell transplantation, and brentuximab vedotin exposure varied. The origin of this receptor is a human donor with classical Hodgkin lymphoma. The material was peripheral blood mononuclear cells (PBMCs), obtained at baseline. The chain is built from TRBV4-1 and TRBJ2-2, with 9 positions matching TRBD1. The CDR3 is CASSYRQGGNTGELFF. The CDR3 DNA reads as TGCGCCAGCAGCTATCGACAGGGGGGGAACACCGGGGAGCTGTTTTTT.